The 11 T cell receptor beta chains reported below all come from one sample, sequenced in a study of cytomegalovirus exposure and HLA in healthy donors. Primers for the PCR totalled 60 Vbeta and 13 Jbeta. Assay used: immunoSEQ multiplex PCR; TCRdb lists only in-frame clones, some missing. This table holds about 200,000 clones, 73% found once. Sequenced sample: PBMCs. These receptor sequences come from a young woman in good health and CMV-seronegative.

The chain is built from TRBV6-1 and TRBJ1-2, with D perhaps TRBD1 (5 bases). CDR1 and CDR2 from the germline V gene are MNHNS and SASEGT. V was trimmed by 8 bases and J by 4 bases, leaving 14 bases between them. The CDR3 consists of 13 residues. CDR3 bases: TGTGCCAGCGCAGCCCCGGGGGGCTATGGCTACACCTTC. Translation: CASAAPGGYGYTF.

This chain links TRBV5-4 with TRBJ2-7; TRBD1 agrees at 8 bases. The CDR3 loop spans 16 amino acids. Germline V CDR1 and CDR2: SGHNT, YYREEE (reference sequence). Losses at the gene ends were 4 bases for V and 0 bases for J; bases not matched to a gene: 9. CDR3 amino acids: CASSPARTGSSYEQYF. The CDR3 region has the DNA TGTGCCAGCAGCCCGGCCCGGACAGGGTCCTCCTACGAGCAGTACTTC.

The chain uses TRBV11-2 and TRBJ2-7, with 9 bases aligning to TRBD1. V lost 4 bases, J lost 3 bases, and 10 bases stayed unmatched. The CDR3 contains 16 residues. CDR1 SGHAT and CDR2 FQNNGV come from the germline V gene. CDR3 sequence reads: CASSYQLGQGDYEQYF. CDR3 in DNA: TGTGCCAGCAGCTACCAACTGGGACAGGGCGACTACGAGCAGTACTTC.

This clone was counted a few times. The rearrangement links TRBV7-8 to TRBJ2-2; tentatively, D is TRBD2 (7 bases). Trimming took off 5 bases at V and 0 bases at J, with 13 bases between the two ends. The CDR3 totals 16 residues. Germline CDR1 SGHVS, CDR2 FQNEAQ. CDR3 sequence reads: CASSRGGGTNTGELFF. Written as DNA, the CDR3 is TGTGCCAGCAGCCGAGGGGGGGGGACGAACACCGGGGAGCTGTTTTTT.

This clone has a handful of counts. The chain uses TRBV11-1 and TRBJ2-7, with 9 bases fitting TRBD2. Looked up from germline, CDR1 is SGHAT and CDR2 is FQDESV (reference sequence). J gave up 2 bases and V 10 bases, and 12 bases lay outside the gene matches. The CDR3 spans 15 residues. The CDR3 loop reads CATSPRTSDPYEQYF. DNA of the CDR3: TGTGCCACCTCACCTCGGACTAGCGACCCCTACGAGCAGTACTTC.

Only one count was recorded for this clone. The chain couples TRBV25-1 to TRBJ2-7; 8 bases are shared with TRBD2. Germline assignment: CDR1 MGHDK and CDR2 SYGVNS. This CDR3 region has 15 residues. V lost 2 bases and J lost 1; bases outside the gene matches: 4. Written as DNA, the CDR3 is TGTGCCAGCAGTGAAATAGCGGGAACTTCCTACGAGCAGTACTTC. This codes for CASSEIAGTSYEQYF.

The CDR3, as DNA: TGTGCCAGCACCCCCGGCGGCTCCTACAATGAGCAGTTCTTC. It is translated as CASTPGGSYNEQFF. V is TRBV6-6 and J is TRBJ2-1; D ambiguous. The CDR3 consists of 14 residues. CDR1 is MNHNY, CDR2 SVGAGI, per germline (reference sequence). V lost 7 bases to trimming and J lost 0 bases, with 10 bases between them.

This clone has only a few counts. The CDR3 DNA sequence: TGTGCCAGCAGTTCAGACCTCCTGGGGGGAGGTTACGAGCAGTACTTC. It codes for CASSSDLLGGGYEQYF. The chain has TRBV21-1 and TRBJ2-7; no check of the table's D call, TRBD2, against the DNA was made. TRBV21-1 is reported as a pseudogene. The CDR3 runs to 16 residues.

This clone came up a few times. The gene calls are TRBV7-2 and TRBJ2-7; the match to TRBD2 covers 12 bases. Germline CDR1 reads SGHTA; CDR2 reads FQGNSA. Trimming took 11 bases from V and 6 from J; bases not matched to a gene: 8. The CDR3 loop spans 13 amino acids. In nucleotides, the CDR3 is TGTGCCTCCGGGACTAGCGGGCCGGGCGAGCAGTACTTC. As protein: CASGTSGPGEQYF.

This clone was found once. CDR3 sequence (DNA): TGCGCCAGCAGCCCTTCACCGGGACTAGCGGGAGGGCCCTACGAGCAGTACTTC. Translated, it gives CASSPSPGLAGGPYEQYF. V is TRBV4-1 and J is TRBJ2-7; 16 positions match TRBD2. V gave up 4 bases and J gave up 2 bases; unmatched junction bases: 8. CDR1 is MGHRA and CDR2 is YSYEKL in the germline V gene. The CDR3 spans 18 residues.

The chain has TRBV19 and TRBJ1-5, with TRBD1 matching over 10 bases. CDR3 length equals 15 residues. With V trimmed by 6 bases and J by 6 bases, 8 bases remained unmatched. Per germline, CDR1 LNHDA and CDR2 SQIVND (reference sequence). CDR3 nucleotides: TGTGCCAGTAGAACGACAGGGGGCGGTTTTCAGCCCCAGCATTTT. Translation: CASRTTGGGFQPQHF. Complete variable domain (other parts from reference TRBV19 and TRBJ1-5): DGGITQSPKYLFRKEGQNVTLSCEQNLNHDAMYWYRQDPGQGLRLIYYSQIVNDFQKGDIAEGYSVSREKKESFPLTVTSAQKNPTAFYLCASRTTGGGFQPQHFGDGTRLSIL.